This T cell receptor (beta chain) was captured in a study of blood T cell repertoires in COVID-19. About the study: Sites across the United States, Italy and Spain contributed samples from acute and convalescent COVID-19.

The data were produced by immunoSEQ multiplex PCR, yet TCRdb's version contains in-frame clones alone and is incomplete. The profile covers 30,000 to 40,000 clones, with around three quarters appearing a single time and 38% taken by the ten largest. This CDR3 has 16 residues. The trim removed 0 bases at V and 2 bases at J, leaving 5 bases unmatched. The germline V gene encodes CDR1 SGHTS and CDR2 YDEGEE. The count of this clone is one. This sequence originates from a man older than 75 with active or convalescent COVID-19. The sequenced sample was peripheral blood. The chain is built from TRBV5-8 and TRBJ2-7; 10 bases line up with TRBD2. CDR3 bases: TGTGCCAGCAGCTTGGGAGTAGCGGGAGGCGCCTACGAGCAGTACTTC. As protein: CASSLGVAGGAYEQYF.